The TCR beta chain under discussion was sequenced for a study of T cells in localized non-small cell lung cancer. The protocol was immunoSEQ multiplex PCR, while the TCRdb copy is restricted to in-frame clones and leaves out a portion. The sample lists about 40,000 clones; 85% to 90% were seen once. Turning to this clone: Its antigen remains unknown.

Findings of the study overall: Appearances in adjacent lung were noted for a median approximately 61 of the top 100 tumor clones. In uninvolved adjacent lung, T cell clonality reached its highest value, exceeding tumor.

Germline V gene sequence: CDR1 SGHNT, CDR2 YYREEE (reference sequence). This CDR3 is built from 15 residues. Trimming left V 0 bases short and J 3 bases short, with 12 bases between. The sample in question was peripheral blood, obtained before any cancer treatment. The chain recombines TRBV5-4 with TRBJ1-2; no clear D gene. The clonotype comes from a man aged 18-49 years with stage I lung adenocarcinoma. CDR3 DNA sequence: TGTGCCAGCAGCTTGGACTCGTCAGGAGACTATGGCTACACCTTC. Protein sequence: CASSLDSSGDYGYTF.